These T cell receptor beta chains were read from a single sample in a study of CD8+ T cells in alopecia areata. Method: immunoSEQ multiplex PCR; TCRdb's copy keeps in-frame clones and lacks some. The sample includes fewer than 250,000 clones, approximately 40% seen only once; the top ten take roughly 2.6%. Sample: CD4+ T cells sorted from blood, taken at roughly week 36, from a patient treated with tofacitinib. These receptors originate from a human donor with alopecia areata. The CDR3 runs from the conserved cysteine through the conserved F or W. D genes are given only for firm matches. Where a row states a size, it is once, few, many or the class of an expanded clone; other rows omit it.

j_gene | abundance | d_gene | v_gene | CDR3aa | CDR3nt
TRBJ1-2 | once | NA | TRBV30 | CAERDSYTYGYTF | TGTGCCGAACGGGACTCCTATACCTATGGCTACACCTTC
TRBJ2-5 | NA | NA | TRBV7-2 | CASSRRAHGETQYF | TGTGCCAGCAGTCGGAGGGCCCATGGGGAGACCCAGTACTTC
TRBJ2-7 | NA | NA | TRBV7-9 | CASSSAVSGYEQYF | TGTGCCAGCAGCAGCGCCGTTTCCGGCTACGAGCAGTACTTC
TRBJ2-2 | NA | TRBD1 | TRBV7-2 | CASSWARGTGGAGELFF | TGTGCCAGCAGCTGGGCAAGAGGGACAGGGGGAGCCGGGGAGCTGTTTTTT
TRBJ1-2 | NA | NA | TRBV7-2 | CASSLDGMAGYTF | TGTGCCAGCAGCTTAGATGGGATGGCTGGCTACACCTTC
TRBJ2-1 | NA | NA | TRBV29-1 | CSVDRNYNEQFF | TGCAGCGTTGACCGGAACTACAATGAGCAGTTCTTC
TRBJ2-7 | few | NA | TRBV29-1 | CSVVGPGAAYEQYF | TGCAGCGTTGTGGGCCCGGGGGCGGCGTACGAGCAGTACTTC
TRBJ2-3 | NA | NA | TRBV30 | CAWSDRPVSDTQYF | TGTGCCTGGAGTGACCGTCCGGTCTCAGATACGCAGTATTTT
TRBJ1-2 | NA | NA | TRBV19 | CASRPGGAGYGYTF | TGTGCCAGTAGGCCGGGGGGAGCAGGTTATGGCTACACCTTC
TRBJ2-4 | NA | NA | TRBV5-1 | CASSLTSADIQYF | TGCGCCAGCAGCTTGACCTCGGCAGACATTCAGTACTTC
TRBJ2-3 | NA | NA | TRBV7-2 | CASSLEMVDTQYF | TGTGCCAGCAGCCTAGAGATGGTAGATACGCAGTATTTT
TRBJ2-7 | few | NA | TRBV28 | CASSLPHTYTYEQYF | TGTGCCAGCAGTCTGCCGCACACCTACACCTACGAGCAGTACTTC
TRBJ1-5 | NA | NA | TRBV6-1 | CASSESHKAKNQPQHF | TGTGCCAGCAGTGAATCCCACAAGGCGAAAAATCAGCCCCAGCATTTT
TRBJ2-3 | NA | NA | TRBV30 | CAWSRDLSTDTQYF | TGTGCCTGGAGCAGGGACCTGAGCACAGATACGCAGTATTTT
TRBJ1-1 | few | NA | TRBV6-5 | CASSPPAQAWKPFF | TGTGCCAGCAGTCCACCGGCGCAGGCGTGGAAGCCTTTCTTT
TRBJ2-5 | few | NA | TRBV7-9 | CASSFRSGRLETQYF | TGTGCCAGCAGCTTCCGATCGGGCCGGCTTGAGACCCAGTACTTC
TRBJ1-2 | NA | NA | TRBV4-1 | CASSQDSRENYGYTF | TGCGCCAGCAGCCAAGATTCACGCGAAAACTATGGCTACACCTTC
TRBJ1-4 | NA | NA | TRBV2 | CASRGFRRMREKLFF | TGTGCCAGCAGGGGCTTTCGTCGTATGCGCGAAAAACTGTTTTTT
TRBJ2-1 | NA | TRBD2 | TRBV5-4 | CASSLGLAGDYEQFF | TGTGCCAGCAGCTTGGGACTAGCGGGAGACTATGAGCAGTTCTTC
TRBJ1-2 | few | NA | TRBV29-1 | CSVVEGSYGYTF | TGCAGCGTTGTGGAGGGGTCCTATGGCTACACCTTC
TRBJ1-2 | NA | TRBD1 | TRBV9 | CASSPRGQIQGYTF | TGTGCCAGCAGCCCCAGGGGACAGATTCAGGGCTACACCTTC
TRBJ2-1 | NA | TRBD2 | TRBV7-2 | CASSFPGGSNEQFF | TGTGCCAGCAGCTTCCCAGGCGGGAGCAATGAGCAGTTCTTC
TRBJ1-5 | NA | TRBD1 | TRBV30 | CAWNRDSLRPQHF | TGTGCCTGGAACAGGGACAGCCTTAGGCCCCAGCATTTT
TRBJ2-2 | once | TRBD2 | TRBV7-3 | CASSLSEPQLARTGELFF | TGTGCCAGCAGCCTATCAGAACCCCAACTAGCGAGGACCGGGGAGCTGTTTTTT
TRBJ2-1 | NA | TRBD2 | TRBV29-1 | CSVPGTTNNEQFF | TGCAGCGTTCCCGGGACTACCAACAATGAGCAGTTCTTC
TRBJ2-7 | NA | NA | TRBV15 | CATSRVPHREQYF | TGTGCCACCAGCAGAGTACCTCATCGGGAGCAGTACTTC
TRBJ2-3 | NA | NA | TRBV5-1 | CASSLVASSADTQYF | TGCGCCAGCAGCTTGGTCGCTAGCAGCGCAGATACGCAGTATTTT
TRBJ2-7 | few | TRBD1 | TRBV7-9 | CASSLKGQGREQYF | TGTGCCAGCAGCTTAAAGGGACAGGGGAGGGAGCAGTACTTC
TRBJ1-1 | NA | NA | TRBV29-1 | CSVDRDRDTEAFF | TGCAGCGTTGATAGGGATAGGGACACTGAAGCTTTCTTT
TRBJ1-2 | few | NA | TRBV7-2 | CASSLVKVGYGYTF | TGTGCCAGCAGCTTAGTGAAGGTCGGCTATGGCTACACCTTC
TRBJ2-3 | few | NA | TRBV29-1 | CSAGAAGTSTDTQYF | TGCAGCGCCGGAGCTGCGGGAACTAGCACAGATACGCAGTATTTT
TRBJ2-5 | NA | NA | TRBV7-9 | CASSLQGQETQYF | TGTGCCAGCAGCTTACAGGGCCAAGAGACCCAGTACTTC
TRBJ2-1 | NA | TRBD2 | TRBV7-3 | CASSSGLAHNEQFF | TGTGCCAGCAGCTCCGGACTAGCCCACAATGAGCAGTTCTTC
TRBJ1-1 | NA | TRBD1 | TRBV5-1 | CASSPTGTNTEAFF | TGCGCCAGCAGCCCGACAGGGACAAACACTGAAGCTTTCTTT
TRBJ1-1 | NA | NA | TRBV5-1 | CASSWGQNTEAFF | TGCGCCAGCAGCTGGGGACAGAACACTGAAGCTTTCTTT
TRBJ1-5 | NA | NA | TRBV2 | CASSEEGQKNQPQHF | TGTGCCAGCAGTGAAGAAGGGCAGAAGAATCAGCCCCAGCATTTT
TRBJ2-7 | few | TRBD2 | TRBV2 | CASRTGTSTGEQYF | TGTGCCAGCAGAACCGGGACTAGCACGGGGGAGCAGTACTTC
TRBJ1-2 | NA | NA | TRBV30 | CAWSVNRDYGYTF | TGTGCCTGGAGTGTCAACAGAGACTATGGCTACACCTTC
TRBJ2-1 | few | NA | TRBV7-9 | CASSLVREQFF | TGTGCCAGCAGCTTAGTCCGTGAGCAGTTCTTC
TRBJ2-5 | NA | NA | TRBV5-1 | CASSLDLVQETQYF | TGCGCCAGCAGCTTGGATCTGGTTCAAGAGACCCAGTACTTC
TRBJ1-2 | few | NA | TRBV7-8 | CASSPPGTHYGYTF | TGTGCCAGCAGCCCGCCTGGGACCCACTATGGCTACACCTTC
TRBJ1-1 | NA | NA | TRBV30 | CAWRARQRNTEAFF | TGTGCCTGGAGGGCACGACAGAGGAACACTGAAGCTTTCTTT
TRBJ2-3 | NA | NA | TRBV2 | CASNLRSTDTQYF | TGTGCCAGCAACCTCAGAAGCACAGATACGCAGTATTTT
TRBJ2-3 | NA | TRBD2 | TRBV4-3 | CASSPGLATDTQYF | TGCGCCAGCAGCCCGGGACTAGCGACAGATACGCAGTATTTT
TRBJ2-5 | few | TRBD1 | TRBV6-5 | CASSTGTAETQYF | TGTGCCAGCAGTACCGGGACAGCAGAGACCCAGTACTTC
TRBJ2-3 | NA | NA | TRBV11-2 | CASSLRLGLADTQYF | TGTGCCAGCAGCTTACGTCTCGGTTTGGCAGATACGCAGTATTTT
TRBJ2-1 | NA | TRBD2 | TRBV11-1 | CASSLGAGGYNEQFF | TGTGCCAGCAGCTTAGGAGCGGGAGGATACAATGAGCAGTTCTTC